This T cell receptor (beta chain) emerged from a study of blood T cell repertoires in COVID-19. Clones were read by immunoSEQ multiplex PCR, and TCRdb kept only the in-frame ones, dropping some. Among 300,000 or so clones listed, more than 75% were seen once. The cohort comprised adults aged about 18 to 90 years residing in about two dozen US areas. In germline, CDR1 is MNHNS, CDR2 SASEGT. This CDR3 region has 18 residues. The germline V and J ends were trimmed by 4 bases and 2 bases, with 21 bases remaining between them. This clonotype was sampled from a young woman who had recovered from COVID-19. Sample: PBMCs or T cells enriched from blood (not recorded which). The V and J genes are TRBV6-1 and TRBJ1-5, with D perhaps matching TRBD1 (5 bases). The CDR3 bases are TGTGCCAGCAGTGGGAGTTCGGTGGACACCGCGGGCAATCAGCCCCAGCATTTT. Its translation: CASSGSSVDTAGNQPQHF.